This T cell receptor (beta chain) was recovered during a study of blood T cells in healthy people across ages. Ten or more counts support this clonotype. Its antigen is unknown. PCR was performed a second time for roughly 7 to 11 cycles using a sample-barcoded 5' primer and a J-beta primer mix. Samples each returned at least 3 million CDR3-containing paired-end reads. One entry per CDR3 protein results from TCRdb running MiXCR on the 5' RACE reads. The sample consists of roughly 700,000 distinct CDR3 sequences, roughly 32% of them appearing once. The V end was cut by 2 bases, the J end by 0 bases, with 6 bases between. This CDR3 comprises 14 residues. The study, taken as a whole, reports: Higher diversity and more naive CD4+ cells were features of long-lived donors, compared to aged donors.

Sequenced material: blood. V usage is TRBV12-3 or TRBV12-4 and J usage is TRBJ2-3; no definite D call. This TCR came from a woman of 80 years or more in good health. CDR3: CASSLRSSTDTQYF. Here the CDR3 DNA reads TGTGCCAGCAGTTTACGGTCTAGCACAGATACGCAGTATTTT.